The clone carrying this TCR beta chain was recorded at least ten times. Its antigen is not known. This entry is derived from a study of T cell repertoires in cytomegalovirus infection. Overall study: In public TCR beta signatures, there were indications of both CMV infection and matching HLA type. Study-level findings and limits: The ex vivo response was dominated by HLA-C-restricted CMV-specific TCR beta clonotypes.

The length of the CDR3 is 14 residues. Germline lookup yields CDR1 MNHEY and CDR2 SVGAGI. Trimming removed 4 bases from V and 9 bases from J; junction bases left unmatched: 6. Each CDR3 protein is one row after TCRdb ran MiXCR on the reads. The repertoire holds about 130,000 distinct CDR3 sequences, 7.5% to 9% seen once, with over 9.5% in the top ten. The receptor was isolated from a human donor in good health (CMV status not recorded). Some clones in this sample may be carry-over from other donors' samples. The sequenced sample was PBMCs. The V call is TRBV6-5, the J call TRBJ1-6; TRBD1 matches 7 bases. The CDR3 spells CASSSGTVVSPLHF. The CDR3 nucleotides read TGTGCCAGCAGTTCCGGGACAGTTGTTTCACCCCTCCACTTT.